This TCR beta chain comes out of a study of blood T cell repertoires in COVID-19. Across the whole study: Acute and convalescent COVID-19 specimens originated in the United States, Italy and Spain. PBMCs, B-cell-depleted T cells, or T cells provided the cDNA or gDNA that made up the material.

Source study methods: Nucleated cell counts were estimated from reference gene primer amplification. Libraries were prepared by immunoSEQ multiplex PCR; TCRdb keeps only in-frame clonotypes and omits some of them. That table is the source of V, J and clone size, and D and trimming were worked out from the DNA. The sample consists of roughly 350,000 clones, about 90% of them appearing once. The CDR3 contains 14 residues. V lost 1 base to trimming and J lost 2 bases, with 9 bases between them. The germline V gene has CDR1 SGHKS and CDR2 YYEKEE (reference sequence). The V and J genes are TRBV5-5 and TRBJ1-2, with D maybe TRBD1 (5 bases). The sequenced material came from peripheral blood. This sequence was found in a woman in her late teens or twenties who had recovered from COVID-19. The CDR3 reads CASSLLGANYGYTF. The CDR3 nucleotides are TGTGCCAGCAGCTTGCTAGGGGCGAACTATGGCTACACCTTC.